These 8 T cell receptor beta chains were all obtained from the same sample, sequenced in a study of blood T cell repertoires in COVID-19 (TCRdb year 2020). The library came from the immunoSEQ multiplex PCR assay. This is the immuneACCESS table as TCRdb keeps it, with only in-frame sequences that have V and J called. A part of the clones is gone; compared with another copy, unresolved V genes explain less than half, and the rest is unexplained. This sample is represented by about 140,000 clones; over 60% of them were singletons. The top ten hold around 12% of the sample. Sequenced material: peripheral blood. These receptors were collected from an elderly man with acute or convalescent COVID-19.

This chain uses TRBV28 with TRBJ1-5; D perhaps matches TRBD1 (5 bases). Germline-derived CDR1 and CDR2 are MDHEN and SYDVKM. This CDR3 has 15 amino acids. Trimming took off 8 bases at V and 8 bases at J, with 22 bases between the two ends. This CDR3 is CASDTAGGARKPQHF. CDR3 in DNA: TGTGCCAGCGATACAGCGGGGGGTGCTAGAAAGCCCCAGCATTTT.

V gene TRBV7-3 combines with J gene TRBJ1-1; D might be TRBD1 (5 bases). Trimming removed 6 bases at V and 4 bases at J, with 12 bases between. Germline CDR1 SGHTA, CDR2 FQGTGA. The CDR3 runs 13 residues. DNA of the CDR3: TGTGCCAGCAGTCTAACGGGGGGCACTGAAGCTTTCTTT. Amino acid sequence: CASSLTGGTEAFF.

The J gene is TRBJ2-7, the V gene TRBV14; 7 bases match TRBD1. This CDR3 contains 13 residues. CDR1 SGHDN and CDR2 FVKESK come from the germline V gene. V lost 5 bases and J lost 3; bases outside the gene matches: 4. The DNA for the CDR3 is TGTGCCAGCAGCGTTCGGGACAGCTACGAGCAGTACTTC. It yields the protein CASSVRDSYEQYF. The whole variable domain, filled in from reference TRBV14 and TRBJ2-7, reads EAGVTQFPSHSVIEKGQTVTLRCDPISGHDNLYWYRRVMGKEIKFLLHFVKESKQDESGMPNNRFLAERTGGTYSTLKVQPAELEDSGVYFCASSVRDSYEQYFGPGTRLTVT.

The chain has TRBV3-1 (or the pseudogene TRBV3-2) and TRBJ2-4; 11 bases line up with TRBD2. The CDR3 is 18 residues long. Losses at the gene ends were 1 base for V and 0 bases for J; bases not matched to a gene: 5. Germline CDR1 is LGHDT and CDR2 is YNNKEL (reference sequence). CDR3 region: CASSQASGGSVAKNIQYF. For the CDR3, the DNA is TGTGCCAGCAGCCAAGCTAGCGGGGGGTCAGTAGCCAAAAACATTCAGTACTTC.

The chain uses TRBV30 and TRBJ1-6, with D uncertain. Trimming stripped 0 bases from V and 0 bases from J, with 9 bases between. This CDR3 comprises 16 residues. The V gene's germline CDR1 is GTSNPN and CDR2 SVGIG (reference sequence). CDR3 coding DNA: TGTGCCTGGAGTGTACAGAGTTTCTCCTATAATTCACCCCTCCACTTT. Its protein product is CAWSVQSFSYNSPLHF.

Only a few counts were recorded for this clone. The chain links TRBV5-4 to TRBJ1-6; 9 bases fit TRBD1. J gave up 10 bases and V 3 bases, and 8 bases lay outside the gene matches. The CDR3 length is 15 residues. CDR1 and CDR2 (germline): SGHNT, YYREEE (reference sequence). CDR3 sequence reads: CASSSETGGRSPLHF. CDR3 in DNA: TGTGCCAGCAGCTCCGAGACAGGGGGACGCTCACCCCTCCACTTT.

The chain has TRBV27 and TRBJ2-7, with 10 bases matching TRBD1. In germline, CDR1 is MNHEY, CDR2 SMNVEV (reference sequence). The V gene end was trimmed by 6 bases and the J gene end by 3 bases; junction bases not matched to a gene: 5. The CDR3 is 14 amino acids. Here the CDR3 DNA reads TGTGCCAGCAGGAGGACAGGGGGAAGCTACGAGCAGTACTTC. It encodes CASRRTGGSYEQYF.

The chain's CDR3 is CASTRAGKGSANTEAFF. CDR3 in DNA: TGTGCCAGCACTAGGGCAGGGAAAGGCTCGGCGAACACTGAAGCTTTCTTT. The J gene is TRBJ1-1, the V gene TRBV27; D perhaps matches TRBD1 (5 bases). The CDR3 totals 17 residues. Germline lookup yields CDR1 MNHEY and CDR2 SMNVEV (reference sequence). Between the trimmed V and J ends, which lost 7 bases and 1 base, there was a span of 22 bases.